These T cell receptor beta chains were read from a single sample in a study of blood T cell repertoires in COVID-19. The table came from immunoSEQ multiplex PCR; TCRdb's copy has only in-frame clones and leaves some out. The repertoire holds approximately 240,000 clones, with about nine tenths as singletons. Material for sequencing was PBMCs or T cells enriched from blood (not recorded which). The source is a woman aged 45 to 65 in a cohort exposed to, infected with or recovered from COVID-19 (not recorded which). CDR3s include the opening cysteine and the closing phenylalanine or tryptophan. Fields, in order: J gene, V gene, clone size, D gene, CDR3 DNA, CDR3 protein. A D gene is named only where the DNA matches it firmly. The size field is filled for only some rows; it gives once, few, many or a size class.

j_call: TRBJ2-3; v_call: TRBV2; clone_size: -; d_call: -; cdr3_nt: TGTGCCAGCGGAAAAGGACTGCCCCGGGCAGATACGCAGTATTTT; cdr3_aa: CASGKGLPRADTQYF
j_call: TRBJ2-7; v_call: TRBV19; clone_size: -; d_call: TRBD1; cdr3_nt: TGTGCCAGTAGTTCACCCGGACAGGGCATCTACGAGCAGTACTTC; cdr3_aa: CASSSPGQGIYEQYF
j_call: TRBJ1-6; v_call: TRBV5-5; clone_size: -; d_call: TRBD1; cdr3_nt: TGTGCCAGCAGCCCGGGACAGGGGGGATCACCCCTCCACTTT; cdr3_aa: CASSPGQGGSPLHF
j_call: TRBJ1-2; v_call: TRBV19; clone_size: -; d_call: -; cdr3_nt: TGTGCCAGTAGGATGTCAGGGGTTGACTATGGCTACACCTTC; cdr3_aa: CASRMSGVDYGYTF
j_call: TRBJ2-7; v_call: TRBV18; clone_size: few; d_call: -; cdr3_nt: TGTGCCAGCTCACCAGGGGGCGCGGTATACGAGCAGTACTTC; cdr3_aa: CASSPGGAVYEQYF
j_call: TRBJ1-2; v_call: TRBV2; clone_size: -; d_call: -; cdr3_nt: TGTGCCAGCCGGACGACGGGAGGGTATGGCTACACCTTC; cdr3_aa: CASRTTGGYGYTF
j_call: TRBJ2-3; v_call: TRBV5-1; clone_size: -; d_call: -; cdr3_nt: TGCGCCAGCAGCGTCGGGGGAATCACAGATACGCAGTATTTT; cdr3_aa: CASSVGGITDTQYF
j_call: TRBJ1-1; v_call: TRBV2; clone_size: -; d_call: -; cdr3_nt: TGTGCCAGCAGTGAGATTACGGCGGGTAACGCTGAAGCTTTCTTT; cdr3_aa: CASSEITAGNAEAFF
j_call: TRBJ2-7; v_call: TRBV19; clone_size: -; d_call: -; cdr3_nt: TGTGCCAGCGGACCCAGGGGAATTGTTTACGAGCAGTACTTC; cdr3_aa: CASGPRGIVYEQYF
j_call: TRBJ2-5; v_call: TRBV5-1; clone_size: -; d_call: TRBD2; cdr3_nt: TGCGCCAGCGGAAGTAGCGGGGAGAAGACCCAGTACTTC; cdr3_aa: CASGSSGEKTQYF
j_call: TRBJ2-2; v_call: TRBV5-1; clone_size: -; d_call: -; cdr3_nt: TGCGCCAGCAGCTTTCGACAGCAAACCGGGGAGCTGTTTTTT; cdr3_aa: CASSFRQQTGELFF
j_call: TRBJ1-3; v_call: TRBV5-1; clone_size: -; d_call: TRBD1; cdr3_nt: TGCGCCAGCAGCCCGTCGTTCACAGGGGGCTCTGGAAACACCATATATTTT; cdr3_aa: CASSPSFTGGSGNTIYF
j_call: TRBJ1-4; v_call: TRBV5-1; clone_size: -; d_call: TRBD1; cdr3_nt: TGCGCCAGCAGCAGAGTACAGGGGACTAATGAAAAACTGTTTTTT; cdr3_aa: CASSRVQGTNEKLFF
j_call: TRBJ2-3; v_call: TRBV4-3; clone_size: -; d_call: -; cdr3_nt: TGCGCCAGCAGCCAAGATCGGACAGCAGGTACGCAGTATTTT; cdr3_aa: CASSQDRTAGTQYF
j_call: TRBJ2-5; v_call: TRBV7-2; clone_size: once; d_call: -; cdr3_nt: TGTGCCAGCAGCTTCACAGGGTTCGAAGAGACCCAGTACTTC; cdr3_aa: CASSFTGFEETQYF
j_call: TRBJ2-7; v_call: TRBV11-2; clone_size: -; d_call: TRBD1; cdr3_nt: TGTGCCAGCAGCCGGGGACAGAACTACGAGCAGTACTTC; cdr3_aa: CASSRGQNYEQYF
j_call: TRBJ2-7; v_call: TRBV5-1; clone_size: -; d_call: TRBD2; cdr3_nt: TGCGCCAGCAGGCCCCCCGGGACTAGCGGGGGGAACTCCTACGAGCAGTACTTC; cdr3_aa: CASRPPGTSGGNSYEQYF
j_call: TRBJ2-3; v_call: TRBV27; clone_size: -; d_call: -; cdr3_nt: TGTGCCAGCAGTTTATCCGGACTCGGCTACACAGATACGCAGTATTTT; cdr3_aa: CASSLSGLGYTDTQYF
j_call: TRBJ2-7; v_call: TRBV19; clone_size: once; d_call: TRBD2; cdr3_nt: TGTGCCAGTAGCGTATCGGCTAGCGGGGCCTACGAGCAGTACTTC; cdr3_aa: CASSVSASGAYEQYF
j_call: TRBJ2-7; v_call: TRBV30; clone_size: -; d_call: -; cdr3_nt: TGTGCCTGGAGTCCCGACTTCTCCGAGCAGTACTTC; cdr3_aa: CAWSPDFSEQYF
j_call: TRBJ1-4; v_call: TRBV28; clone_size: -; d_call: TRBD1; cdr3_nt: TGTGCCAGCAGGCGAACAGGGGGGTCTGTTGAAAAACTGTTTTTT; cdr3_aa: CASRRTGGSVEKLFF
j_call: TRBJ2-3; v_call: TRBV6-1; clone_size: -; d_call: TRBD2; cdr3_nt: TGTGCCAGCAGTGAGGGGGGACTAGCGGGGACATTCGACACGCAGTATTTT; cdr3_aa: CASSEGGLAGTFDTQYF
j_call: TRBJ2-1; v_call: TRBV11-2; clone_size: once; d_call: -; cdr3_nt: TGTGCCAGCAGCCCAACACACAATGAGCAGTTCTTC; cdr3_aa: CASSPTHNEQFF
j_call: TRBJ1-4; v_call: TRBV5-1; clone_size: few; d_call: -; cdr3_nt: TGCGCCAGCAGCTTGGCACAGGCGAACGAAAAACTGTTTTTT; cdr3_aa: CASSLAQANEKLFF
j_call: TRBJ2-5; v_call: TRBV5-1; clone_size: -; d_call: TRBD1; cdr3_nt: TGCGCCAGCAGCGGACAGGGGAGGCCCCAAGAGACCCAGTACTTC; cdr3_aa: CASSGQGRPQETQYF
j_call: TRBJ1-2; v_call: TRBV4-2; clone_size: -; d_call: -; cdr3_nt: TGTGCCAGCAGCCGGGTGGAGGAAGCTAACTATGGCTACACCTTC; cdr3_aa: CASSRVEEANYGYTF
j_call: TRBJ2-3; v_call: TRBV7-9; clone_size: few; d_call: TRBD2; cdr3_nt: TGTGCCAGCAGCCCGGGAGGAGGGGCAGATACGCAGTATTTT; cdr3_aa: CASSPGGGADTQYF
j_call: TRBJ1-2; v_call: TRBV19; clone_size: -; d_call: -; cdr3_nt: TGTGCCAGTAGTATCGGGACTAAGGACCCCTTCTCCTTC; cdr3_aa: CASSIGTKDPFSF
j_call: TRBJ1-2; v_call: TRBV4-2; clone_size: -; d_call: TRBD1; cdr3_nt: TGTGCCAGCAGCCCGACAGGGGCTGCTAACTATGGCTACACCTTC; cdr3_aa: CASSPTGAANYGYTF
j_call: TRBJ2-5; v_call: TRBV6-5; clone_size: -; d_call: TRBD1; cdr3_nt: TGTGCCAGCAGTTATTGGGACAGGGACCAAGAGACCCAGTACTTC; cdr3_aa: CASSYWDRDQETQYF
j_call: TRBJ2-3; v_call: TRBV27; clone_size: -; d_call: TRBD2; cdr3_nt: TGTGCCAGCAGAATATCTAGCGGCGCTACAGATACGCAGTATTTT; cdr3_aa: CASRISSGATDTQYF
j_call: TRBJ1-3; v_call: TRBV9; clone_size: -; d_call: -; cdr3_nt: TGTGCCAGCAGCGTAGCCCCGGACACCTCTGGAAACACCATATATTTT; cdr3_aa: CASSVAPDTSGNTIYF
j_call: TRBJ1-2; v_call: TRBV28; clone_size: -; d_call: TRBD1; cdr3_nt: TGTGCCAGCAGCCTAACAGGGGGCCGAGGCTACACCTTC; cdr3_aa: CASSLTGGRGYTF
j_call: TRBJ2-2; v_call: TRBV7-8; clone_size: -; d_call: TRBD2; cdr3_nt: TGTGCCAGCAGCTTTCATCCGCGGGGGTTCGCCGGGGAGCTGTTTTTT; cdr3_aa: CASSFHPRGFAGELFF
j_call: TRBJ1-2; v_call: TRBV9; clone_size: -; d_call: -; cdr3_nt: TGTGCCAGCAGCGTATACCCGCGGGGTGGCTACACCTTC; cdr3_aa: CASSVYPRGGYTF
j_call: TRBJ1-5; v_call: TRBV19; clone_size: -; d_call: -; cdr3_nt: TGTGCCAGTAGTGGCAGTAAACAGCATCAGCCCCAGCATTTT; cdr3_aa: CASSGSKQHQPQHF
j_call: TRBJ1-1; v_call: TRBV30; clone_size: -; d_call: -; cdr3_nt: TGTGCCTGGAGTGCCCAGAGAGGAATCACTGAAGCTTTCTTT; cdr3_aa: CAWSAQRGITEAFF
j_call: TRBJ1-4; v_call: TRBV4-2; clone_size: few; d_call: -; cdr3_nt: TGTGCCAGCAGCCAAGTCTCAGGGGATAATGAAAAACTGTTTTTT; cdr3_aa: CASSQVSGDNEKLFF
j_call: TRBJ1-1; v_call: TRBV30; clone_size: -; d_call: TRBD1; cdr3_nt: TGTGCCTGGAGTGTTGGCGACAGGGAAAACACTGAAGCTTTCTTT; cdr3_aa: CAWSVGDRENTEAFF
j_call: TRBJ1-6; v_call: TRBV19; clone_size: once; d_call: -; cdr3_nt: TGTGCCAGTAGTATTCGTCCAGGGTATAATTCACCCCTCCACTTT; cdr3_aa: CASSIRPGYNSPLHF
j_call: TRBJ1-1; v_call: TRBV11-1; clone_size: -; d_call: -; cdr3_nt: TGTGCCAGCAGCTTAGCCCTTCGGGACACTGAAGCTTTCTTT; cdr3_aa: CASSLALRDTEAFF
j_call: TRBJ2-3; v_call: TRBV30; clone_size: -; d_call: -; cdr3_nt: TGTGCCTGGAGTGTAGGGGCGGCAGATACGCAGTATTTT; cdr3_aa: CAWSVGAADTQYF
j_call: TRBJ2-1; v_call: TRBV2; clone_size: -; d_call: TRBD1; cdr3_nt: TGTGCCAGCAGTCTCGACAGGGGGGGCAATGAGCAGTTCTTC; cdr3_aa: CASSLDRGGNEQFF
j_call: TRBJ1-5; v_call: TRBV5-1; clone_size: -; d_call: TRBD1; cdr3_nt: TGCGCCAGCAGCCTCGGGACAGGGGACAATCAGCCCCAGCATTTT; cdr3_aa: CASSLGTGDNQPQHF
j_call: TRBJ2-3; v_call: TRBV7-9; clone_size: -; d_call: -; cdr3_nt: TGTGCCAGCAGCCCCTACAGAGACACAGATACGCAGTATTTT; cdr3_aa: CASSPYRDTDTQYF